A single TCR beta chain is shown here with its context. This CDR3 has 15 residues. Germline V gene sequence: CDR1 GTSNPN, CDR2 SVGIG (reference sequence). V was clipped by 4 bases and J by 2 bases, with 12 bases between them. The entry originates in a study of blood T cell repertoires in COVID-19. Here immunoSEQ multiplex PCR was the method, and the copy in TCRdb shows in-frame clones only, minus some. The sample has around 37,000 clones, roughly 87% seen once. This chain uses TRBV30 with TRBJ1-6; the D is unclear. The sequenced sample consisted of peripheral blood. This TCR derives from a man in his fifties with active or convalescent COVID-19. CDR3 region: CAWTGRVAYNSPLHF. In DNA form, the CDR3 reads TGTGCCTGGACCGGGCGGGTTGCCTATAATTCACCCCTCCACTTT.